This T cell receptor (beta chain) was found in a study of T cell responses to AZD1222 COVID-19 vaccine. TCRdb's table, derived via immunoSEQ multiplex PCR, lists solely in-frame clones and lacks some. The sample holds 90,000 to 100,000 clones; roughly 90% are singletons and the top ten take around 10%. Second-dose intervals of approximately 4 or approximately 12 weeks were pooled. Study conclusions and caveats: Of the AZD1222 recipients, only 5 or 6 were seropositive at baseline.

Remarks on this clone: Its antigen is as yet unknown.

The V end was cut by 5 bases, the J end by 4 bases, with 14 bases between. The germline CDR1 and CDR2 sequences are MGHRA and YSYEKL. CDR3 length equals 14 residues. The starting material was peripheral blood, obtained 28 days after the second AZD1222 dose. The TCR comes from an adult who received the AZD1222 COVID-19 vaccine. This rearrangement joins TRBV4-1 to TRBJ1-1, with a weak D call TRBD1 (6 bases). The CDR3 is CASSFQGLGTEAFF. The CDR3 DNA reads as TGCGCCAGCAGCTTCCAGGGGTTGGGCACTGAAGCTTTCTTT.